Only one count was recorded for the clone carrying this T cell receptor (beta chain). CDR1 is DFQATT and CDR2 is SNEGSKA in the germline V gene (reference sequence). This CDR3 has 15 residues. Trimming took 7 bases from V and 6 from J; bases not matched to a gene: 13. The data originate from a study of CD8 T cells in Susac syndrome. TCR beta sequencing covered blood CD8+ and CD4+ T cells. It was with random hexamers that roughly 0.5 to 1 ug RNA was reverse transcribed. Amplification of the TCR beta CDR3 was carried out by immunoSEQ multiplex PCR, which spanned a total of 54 Vbeta and 13 Jbeta segments. TCRdb analysed the immunoSEQ multiplex PCR reads with MiXCR anew, one entry per CDR3 protein. The sample has 150,000 to 200,000 distinct CDR3 sequences, around 94% seen once.

This receptor was taken from a human donor in good health. The material sequenced was CD4+ T cells from PBMCs. The chain joins TRBV20-1 to TRBJ2-3; 10 nucleotides agree with TRBD2. CDR3 nucleotides: TGCAGTGTCACTAGCGGGGAGGGACCGGCGGATACGCAGTATTTT. It specifies CSVTSGEGPADTQYF.